The rows below give T cell receptor beta chains drawn from one sample of a study of T cell repertoires in cytomegalovirus infection. TCRdb passed the reads through MiXCR, listing each CDR3 protein once. Among approximately 770,000 distinct CDR3 sequences listed, about 28% were seen once. The antigens for these receptors are not known. Sequences were derived from cultured CD8+ T cells from PBMCs, sampled from culture after CMV antigen stimulation. These receptors were obtained from a human donor in good health (CMV status not recorded). Some clones in this sample may be carry-over from other donors' samples. Each CDR3 is given with its conserved first and last residue. D genes are given only for firm matches. Rows give clone size only sometimes, using once, few, many, or a class for an expanded clone.

TRBJ2-1	many	TRBV7-9	.	CASSLREEQFF	TGTGCCAGCAGCCTTAGAGAGGAGCAGTTCTTC
TRBJ1-6	.	TRBV6-2/TRBV6-3	.	CASSYERWGTGGSPLHF	TGTGCCAGCAGTTACGAGCGATGGGGTACTGGGGGATCACCCCTCCACTTT
TRBJ2-1	.	TRBV28	.	CASDPGTSRLYNEQFF	TGTGCCAGCGACCCTGGGACTTCACGACTTTACAATGAGCAGTTCTTC
TRBJ2-1	.	TRBV4-1	TRBD2	CASSLIGLANEQFF	TGCGCCAGCAGCCTTATCGGACTAGCGAATGAGCAGTTCTTC
TRBJ1-5	many	TRBV7-2	.	CASSLDTRIYQPQHF	TGTGCCAGCAGCTTAGATACCAGAATATATCAGCCCCAGCATTTT
TRBJ2-7	.	TRBV29-1	TRBD2	CSVFGTSDSYEQYF	TGCAGCGTCTTCGGGACTAGTGACTCCTACGAGCAGTACTTC
TRBJ1-1	few	TRBV5-4	TRBD1	CASSWAGTAGGLEAFF	TGTGCCAGCAGCTGGGCCGGGACAGCCGGCGGGCTTGAAGCTTTCTTT
TRBJ2-7	few	TRBV6-5	TRBD1	CASSYDRGLYEQYF	TGTGCCAGCAGTTACGACAGGGGGCTATACGAGCAGTACTTC
TRBJ2-6	.	TRBV5-6	.	CASSPHGGLGANVLTF	TGTGCCAGCAGCCCCCACGGTGGGCTCGGGGCCAACGTCCTGACTTTC
TRBJ1-1	few	TRBV27	TRBD1	CASSLGQGRAFF	TGTGCCAGCAGCTTAGGACAGGGGAGAGCTTTCTTT
TRBJ2-1	.	TRBV28	.	CASSFMAPYNEQFF	TGTGCCAGCAGTTTCATGGCACCCTACAATGAGCAGTTCTTC
TRBJ1-4	few	TRBV14	.	CASSNPGPRGGLFF	TGTGCCAGCAGCAACCCGGGCCCCCGAGGAGGACTGTTTTTT
TRBJ2-1	few	TRBV7-8	TRBD2	CASSQGLAGDYNEQFF	TGTGCCAGCAGCCAGGGACTAGCGGGGGATTACAATGAGCAGTTCTTC
TRBJ1-1	.	TRBV27	.	CASSQSSARTEAFF	TGTGCCAGCAGTCAAAGCAGCGCGCGCACTGAAGCTTTCTTT
TRBJ1-5	few	TRBV6-1	.	CASSFSGQYSNQPQHF	TGTGCCAGCAGTTTCTCGGGACAATATAGCAATCAGCCCCAGCATTTT
TRBJ2-6	many	TRBV7-3	.	CASSLNGEGANVLTF	TGTGCCAGCAGCTTAAACGGGGAGGGGGCCAACGTCCTGACTTTC
TRBJ2-1	few	TRBV4-2	.	CASSSTSDDEQFF	TGTGCCAGCAGCAGCACGTCAGATGATGAGCAGTTCTTC
TRBJ2-5	.	TRBV7-6	.	CASSLLRDGEETQYF	TGTGCCAGCAGCTTACTCCGGGACGGAGAAGAGACCCAGTACTTC
TRBJ1-1	many	TRBV5-6	.	CASSLGGGTAEAFF	TGTGCCAGCAGCTTGGGCGGGGGAACTGCTGAAGCTTTCTTT
TRBJ2-2	few	TRBV7-9	.	CASSLYGPNTGELFF	TGTGCCAGCAGCTTGTATGGGCCCAACACCGGGGAGCTGTTTTTT
TRBJ2-5	few	TRBV7-6	.	CASSKSGRETQYF	TGTGCCAGCAGCAAATCAGGGAGAGAGACCCAGTACTTC
TRBJ1-2	.	TRBV19	.	CASSAQGYGYGYTF	TGTGCCAGTAGTGCTCAGGGGTATGGCTATGGCTACACCTTC
TRBJ1-2	few	TRBV7-6	TRBD1	CASSQQGRDGYTF	TGTGCCAGCAGCCAACAGGGGCGGGATGGCTACACCTTC
TRBJ2-3	.	TRBV7-8	.	CASSFNTLDTQYF	TGTGCCAGCAGCTTTAATACGCTAGATACGCAGTATTTT
TRBJ2-3	.	TRBV5-1	TRBD1	CASSLPSGQVDTDTQYF	TGCGCCAGCAGCTTGCCCTCGGGACAGGTCGACACAGATACGCAGTATTTT
TRBJ2-7	.	TRBV28	.	CASSYPGREVYEQYF	TGTGCCAGCAGTTACCCAGGAAGGGAGGTCTACGAGCAGTACTTC
TRBJ2-2	.	TRBV19	.	CASSPTQTGELFF	TGTGCCAGTAGTCCCACTCAGACCGGGGAGCTGTTTTTT
TRBJ2-5	.	TRBV7-9	.	CASSLEVGIPLDQETQYF	TGTGCCAGCAGCTTAGAAGTGGGCATCCCCCTGGACCAAGAGACCCAGTACTTC
TRBJ1-4	few	TRBV25-1	.	CASSEGGFNEKLFF	TGTGCCAGCAGTGAGGGGGGATTTAATGAAAAACTGTTTTTT
TRBJ2-1	few	TRBV11-2	TRBD1	CASSLNTRQGAFGPGNEQFF	TGTGCCAGCAGCTTAAACACGAGACAGGGGGCATTCGGCCCTGGGAATGAGCAGTTCTTC
TRBJ2-3	.	TRBV20-1	.	CSAGSPGSTQYF	TGCAGTGCAGGTAGCCCTGGGAGTACGCAGTATTTT
TRBJ2-5	few	TRBV11-2	TRBD1	CASSFRQGVETQYF	TGTGCCAGCAGCTTTCGACAGGGGGTGGAGACCCAGTACTTC
TRBJ2-2	.	TRBV29-1	.	CSVEEARGFNTGELFF	TGCAGCGTTGAAGAAGCAAGAGGATTCAACACCGGGGAGCTGTTTTTT
TRBJ2-7	.	TRBV15	.	CATRAPDSPYREVDRKEQYF	TGTGCCACCAGAGCTCCCGACAGTCCATACCGTGAGGTGGATCGGAAAGAGCAGTACTTC
TRBJ1-2	few	TRBV10-2	.	CASSESIGVYGYTF	TGCGCCAGCAGTGAGTCAATAGGGGTGTATGGCTACACCTTC
TRBJ1-4	few	TRBV5-1	TRBD1	CASSFRGQDEKLFF	TGCGCCAGCAGCTTTAGAGGACAGGATGAAAAACTGTTTTTT
TRBJ1-5	.	TRBV2	TRBD1	CASTWDRGGNQPQHF	TGTGCCAGCACCTGGGACAGGGGTGGCAATCAGCCCCAGCATTTT
TRBJ1-3	few	TRBV7-9	.	CASSFARDTSGNTIYF	TGTGCCAGCAGCTTTGCACGGGACACCAGTGGAAACACCATATATTTT